Shown below are 14 T cell receptor beta chains from a single sample sequenced in a study of blood T cell repertoires in COVID-19. TCRdb's copy holds only in-frame clones and misses some; the assay was immunoSEQ multiplex PCR. The sample shows hundreds of thousands of clones, approximately 80% of them seen only once. The source material was PBMCs or T cells enriched from blood (not recorded which). The receptors here all came from a man aged 40-50 years who had been exposed to COVID-19.

This chain uses TRBV3-1 (or the pseudogene TRBV3-2) with TRBJ2-1; D might be TRBD1 (5 bases). V was trimmed by 0 bases and J by 6 bases, leaving 6 bases between them. CDR1 and CDR2 (germline): LGHDT, YNNKEL (reference sequence). This CDR3 contains 13 residues. The CDR3 bases are TGTGCCAGCAGCCAAGACAGGGCCAATGAGCAGTTCTTC. It specifies CASSQDRANEQFF.

The V and J genes are TRBV5-4 and TRBJ2-1, with 16 bases fitting TRBD2. CDR1 is SGHNT and CDR2 is YYREEE in the germline V gene (reference sequence). Trimming took 3 bases from V and 5 from J; bases not matched to a gene: 5. The CDR3 totals 17 residues. CDR3 coding DNA: TGTGCCAGCAGCTCGGGACTAGCGGGAGGGTATAACAATGAGCAGTTCTTC. It specifies CASSSGLAGGYNNEQFF.

The chain is built from TRBV5-1 and TRBJ2-7; 7 bases map to TRBD1. V shed 1 base and J 2 bases; nucleotides not matched to a gene: 3. Germline V gives CDR1 SGHRS, CDR2 YFSETQ. CDR3 length: 14 residues. CDR3: CASSLTGETYEQYF. In DNA form, the CDR3 reads TGCGCCAGCAGCTTGACAGGGGAGACCTACGAGCAGTACTTC.

The chain combines TRBV19 with TRBJ2-3, with TRBD2 identical over 9 bases. From germline, CDR1 is LNHDA and CDR2 SQIVND (reference sequence). There are 17 residues in the CDR3. With V trimmed by 9 bases and J by 6 bases, 19 bases remained unmatched. This chain's CDR3 is CARTTLGAGGPNDTQYF. As DNA, the CDR3 is TGTGCCAGAACCACGCTAGGGGCGGGAGGGCCTAATGATACGCAGTATTTT.

This chain connects TRBV7-3 to TRBJ2-7, with D possibly TRBD2 on 5 matching bases. The CDR3 loop spans 15 amino acids. CDR1 is SGHTA, CDR2 FQGTGA, per germline. V shed 3 bases and J shed 3 bases, with 15 bases lying between them. The CDR3 sequence is CASSFGGPLDYEQYF. DNA of the CDR3: TGTGCCAGCAGCTTCGGCGGGCCCTTAGACTACGAGCAGTACTTC.

The chain joins TRBV7-9 to TRBJ2-3, with TRBD1 identical over 7 bases. The ends lost 5 bases at V and 6 bases at J; junction bases unmatched: 23. This CDR3 has 19 residues. Per germline, CDR1 SEHNR and CDR2 FQNEAQ (reference sequence). The CDR3 here is CASSHMKGKTGQIGDTQYF. CDR3 coding DNA: TGTGCCAGCAGCCACATGAAAGGAAAAACGGGACAGATAGGGGATACGCAGTATTTT.

This rearrangement joins TRBV6-1 to TRBJ2-1; D is perhaps TRBD1 (6 bases). This CDR3 comprises 16 residues. V lost 3 bases to trimming and J lost 1 base, with 13 bases between them. Germline CDR1 reads MNHNS; CDR2 reads SASEGT. The CDR3 loop reads CASSDPNRVSYNEQFF. The CDR3 nucleotides read TGTGCCAGCAGTGACCCTAACAGGGTTTCCTACAATGAGCAGTTCTTC.

V gene TRBV28 combines with J gene TRBJ1-4; D is possibly TRBD1 (6 bases). CDR1 MDHEN and CDR2 SYDVKM come from the germline V gene. The V gene lost 7 bases and the J gene lost 5 bases, with 17 bases spanning the gap. The CDR3 length is 15 residues. The chain's CDR3 is CASIPSGGRNEKLFF. In DNA, the CDR3 is TGTGCCAGCATCCCTTCGGGGGGCCGCAATGAAAAACTGTTTTTT. The complete variable domain, with remaining parts taken from reference TRBV28 and TRBJ1-4, reads DVKVTQSSRYLVKRTGEKVFLECVQDMDHENMFWYRQDPGLGLRLIYFSYDVKMKEKGDIPEGYSVSREKKERFSLILESASTNQTSMYLCASIPSGGRNEKLFFGSGTQLSVL.

The CDR3 protein is CASRQNPGGLRLNTEAFF. CDR3 DNA sequence: TGTGCCAGCAGACAAAACCCAGGGGGCTTAAGATTGAACACTGAAGCTTTCTTT. The rearrangement joins TRBV7-9 to TRBJ1-1; 8 nucleotides align to TRBD1. V was pared by 6 bases and J by 0 bases, with 15 bases of the junction left unmatched. The CDR3 covers 18 residues. Germline lookup yields CDR1 SEHNR and CDR2 FQNEAQ (reference sequence).

In its sample, this clone was seen once. This chain uses TRBV7-9 with TRBJ2-7; 8 bases align to TRBD2. CDR3 length: 14 residues. The ends lost 1 base at V and 6 bases at J; junction bases unmatched: 5. In germline, CDR1 is SEHNR, CDR2 FQNEAQ (reference sequence). In nucleotides, the CDR3 is TGTGCCAGCAGCTTAGACCGCGCGGGGGGCGAGCAGTACTTC. It translates to CASSLDRAGGEQYF.

This chain joins TRBV6-1 and TRBJ1-5, with D uncertain. The germline V gene has CDR1 MNHNS and CDR2 SASEGT. The CDR3 is 14 amino acids. Trimming removed 1 base from V and 6 bases from J, with 10 bases in between. The CDR3 DNA follows: TGTGCCAGCAGTGAAGTAGGGCGGGTTCAGCCCCAGCATTTT. The encoded protein is CASSEVGRVQPQHF.

The chain links TRBV10-1 to TRBJ2-7, with 9 bases identical to TRBD1. V dropped 8 bases and J dropped 6; count of bases not matched to a gene: 11. This CDR3 spans 14 amino acids. Per germline, CDR1 WNHNN and CDR2 SYGVQD (reference sequence). This CDR3 is CASGGGTGSVEQYF. The CDR3 DNA follows: TGCGCCAGCGGAGGCGGGACAGGGTCGGTCGAGCAGTACTTC.

The chain carries TRBV5-8 and TRBJ1-6; 9 bases align to TRBD1. CDR3 length: 15 residues. Looked up from germline, CDR1 is SGHTS and CDR2 is YDEGEE. The V and J ends lost 2 bases and 7 bases, in that order; junction bases with no gene match: 4. The CDR3 here is CASSLTGTGNSPLHF. In nucleotides, the CDR3 is TGTGCCAGCAGCTTAACCGGGACAGGGAATTCACCCCTCCACTTT.

V usage is TRBV30 and J usage is TRBJ1-5; 11 bases align to TRBD1. This CDR3 is 15 amino acids long. Germline CDR1 GTSNPN, CDR2 SVGIG (reference sequence). With 0 bases clipped from V and 9 bases from J, the junction kept 7 bases outside the gene matches. The CDR3: CAWSVLDRGLGPQHF. The DNA of the CDR3 is TGTGCCTGGAGTGTACTGGACAGGGGGCTCGGGCCCCAGCATTTT.